This TCR beta chain was captured by sequencing in a study of OX40 agonist ivuxolimab in advanced cancers. Patients were ineligible given autoimmune disease history or systemic immunosuppression. Study conclusions and caveats: Averaging showed that CD8+ T cells had more expanded clones than CD4+ did. Among expanded peripheral T cells, antigen specificity went undetermined.

A remark on this clone: What it binds is unknown.

V was cut by 1 base and J by 5 bases, with 8 bases left in between. The CDR3 has 13 residues. In germline, CDR1 is MNHNS, CDR2 SASEGT. Assay used: immunoSEQ multiplex PCR; TCRdb lists only in-frame clones, some missing. The sample has approximately 70,000 clones; roughly 90% are singletons. The TCR sequence derives from an adult with an advanced solid tumor such as melanoma, head and neck, liver or kidney cancer. The sample consisted of CD4+ or CD8+ T cells sorted from blood, taken in a trial of the OX40 agonist ivuxolimab. This chain joins TRBV6-1 and TRBJ2-5; unclear D gene. The CDR3 region is CASSEVSLETQYF. The DNA of the CDR3 is TGTGCCAGCAGTGAAGTTTCATTGGAGACCCAGTACTTC.